Presented here are 23 T cell receptor beta chains from one specimen sequenced in a study of OX40 agonist ivuxolimab in advanced cancers. This table comes from immunoSEQ multiplex PCR, and its TCRdb copy is limited to in-frame clones, with some not included. The sample lists about 80,000 clones, approximately 90% occurring once. The sequencing here drew on CD4+ or CD8+ T cells sorted from blood, taken in a trial of the OX40 agonist ivuxolimab. The receptors were sampled from an adult with an advanced solid tumor such as melanoma, head and neck, liver or kidney cancer.

This chain connects TRBV10-2 to TRBJ2-5; D not resolved. CDR1 is WSHSY and CDR2 is SAAADI in the germline V gene. The CDR3 is 12 amino acids. Trimming shortened V by 4 bases and J by 4 bases, and 7 bases separated the two germline ends. The CDR3 sequence: CASSALGETQYF. CDR3 nucleotides: TGCGCCAGCAGTGCCTTGGGAGAGACCCAGTACTTC.

This sequence joins TRBV5-1 and TRBJ2-1; D gene ambiguous. The CDR3 sequence is 16 residues long. Germline values: CDR1 SGHRS, CDR2 YFSETQ. V gave up 0 bases and J gave up 0 bases, with 10 bases separating them. CDR3 sequence reads: CASSLESRSSYNEQFF. The CDR3 DNA is TGCGCCAGCAGCTTGGAATCGAGGAGCTCCTACAATGAGCAGTTCTTC.

V is TRBV28 and J is TRBJ2-1; 7 bases agree with TRBD2. V lost 1 base and J lost 5; bases outside the gene matches: 8. This CDR3 spans 16 amino acids. Germline CDR1 reads MDHEN; CDR2 reads SYDVKM. The CDR3 nucleotides read TGTGCCAGCAGTTTATTCCCGAGCGGGAAGAACAATGAGCAGTTCTTC. Translated, it gives CASSLFPSGKNNEQFF.

The chain uses TRBV7-2 and TRBJ1-2; TRBD1 might be the D (6 bases). With 7 bases removed from V and 4 bases from J, the gap between germline ends came to 13 bases. Germline CDR1 reads SGHTA; CDR2 reads FQGNSA. The CDR3 contains 13 residues. Written as DNA, the CDR3 is TGTGCCAGCACCCAAGGGGGTGCCTATGGCTACACCTTC. Its protein is CASTQGGAYGYTF. The whole variable domain, filled in from reference TRBV7-2 and TRBJ1-2, reads GAGVSQSPSNKVTEKGKDVELRCDPISGHTALYWYRQSLGQGLEFLIYFQGNSAPDKSGLPSDRFSAERTGGSVSTLTIQRTQQEDSAVYLCASTQGGAYGYTFGSGTRLTVV.

The chain has TRBV19 and TRBJ2-1; D is undetermined. Trimming cost V 1 base and J 9 bases, with 10 bases left between them. CDR1 is LNHDA and CDR2 is SQIVND in the germline V gene (reference sequence). This CDR3 has 13 residues. The CDR3 is CASSIASVGEQFF. In DNA form, the CDR3 reads TGTGCCAGTAGTATAGCCAGTGTCGGTGAGCAGTTCTTC.

V gene TRBV5-6 combines with J gene TRBJ2-3; D unresolved. The CDR3 has 16 residues. Trimming took off 0 bases at V and 4 bases at J, with 15 bases between the two ends. Germline V lookup: CDR1 SGHDT, CDR2 YYEEEE. CDR3 coding DNA: TGTGCCAGCAGCTTGGAACCGAGCTTGACCCCAGATACGCAGTATTTT. Protein product: CASSLEPSLTPDTQYF.

This chain uses TRBV30 with TRBJ1-2; TRBD1 is a possible D gene (5 bases). V dropped 4 bases and J dropped 4 bases, with 19 bases sitting between them. CDR1 and CDR2 (germline): GTSNPN, SVGIG (reference sequence). The CDR3 consists of 15 residues. The CDR3 region has the DNA TGTGCCTGGACCGGAAACAGCGGGGCTACCTATGGCTACACCTTC. Its protein product is CAWTGNSGATYGYTF.

This clone was observed a single time. The chain combines TRBV28 with TRBJ1-1; possible D gene TRBD1, 6 bases. Germline loops: CDR1 MDHEN, CDR2 SYDVKM. V was pared by 1 base and J by 4 bases, with 16 bases between. CDR3 length equals 16 residues. The CDR3 sequence is CASSLLQGLRGTEAFF. CDR3 nucleotides: TGTGCCAGCAGTTTATTACAGGGCTTGAGGGGCACTGAAGCTTTCTTT.

The chain joins TRBV5-1 to TRBJ2-3; 8 bases are a match to TRBD2. V gave up 0 bases and J gave up 4 bases; unmatched junction bases: 1. Germline V gene lookup returns CDR1 SGHRS and CDR2 YFSETQ. The CDR3 sequence is 14 residues long. The CDR3 DNA is TGCGCCAGCAGCTTGGGCGGGGGGTCAGATACGCAGTATTTT. It yields the protein CASSLGGGSDTQYF.

This chain connects TRBV19 to TRBJ2-1; 7 bases are a match to TRBD2. This CDR3 has 17 residues. Per germline, CDR1 LNHDA and CDR2 SQIVND (reference sequence). V lost 3 bases and J lost 7; bases outside the gene matches: 15. CDR3: CASSILSSSGIMNEQFF. CDR3 bases: TGTGCCAGTAGTATTTTGTCGTCCAGCGGGATTATGAATGAGCAGTTCTTC.

The rearrangement joins TRBV7-9 to TRBJ2-5; perhaps TRBD1 as D (6 bases). The DNA end is more similar to TRBJ2-7, so the J call may be wrong. The germline V gene encodes CDR1 SEHNR and CDR2 FQNEAQ (reference sequence). CDR3 length: 13 residues. The CDR3 region is CASTPDRGYEQYF. The CDR3 DNA sequence: TGTGCCAGCACCCCGGACAGAGGCTACGAGCAGTACTTC.

This rearrangement joins TRBV6-4 to TRBJ2-1; 13 positions agree with TRBD2. The CDR3 consists of 19 residues. Germline CDR1 is MRHNA and CDR2 is SNTAGT. J lost 8 bases, V lost 6 bases, and 19 bases had no gene match. The CDR3 region is CASRATSGRAEKRVDEQFF. CDR3 bases: TGTGCCAGCAGGGCTACTAGCGGGAGGGCCGAAAAACGTGTCGATGAGCAGTTCTTC.

The chain has TRBV7-2 and TRBJ1-5; D is unresolved. CDR1 is SGHTA and CDR2 is FQGNSA in the germline V gene. Trimming left V 1 base short and J 3 bases short, with 10 bases between. This CDR3 comprises 15 residues. As DNA, the CDR3 is TGTGCCAGCAGCTTAGAGGACTCCCACAATCAGCCCCAGCATTTT. Amino acid sequence: CASSLEDSHNQPQHF.

The V and J genes are TRBV4-2 and TRBJ1-5; tentative D call: TRBD1 (5 bases). This CDR3 is built from 15 residues. With 0 bases removed from V and 9 bases from J, the gap between germline ends came to 15 bases. Germline assignment: CDR1 LGHNA and CDR2 YNFKEQ. The chain's CDR3 is CASSQEMQGSLPQHF. CDR3 in DNA: TGTGCCAGCAGCCAAGAGATGCAGGGCTCCCTGCCCCAGCATTTT.

The rearrangement uses TRBV20-1 and TRBJ2-7; D remains unclear. The CDR3 runs 11 residues. Germline V gives CDR1 DFQATT, CDR2 SNEGSKA (reference sequence). The germline V and J ends were trimmed by 3 bases and 4 bases, with 7 bases remaining between them. The chain's CDR3 is CSASSGYEQYF. The CDR3 DNA reads TGCAGTGCTAGCTCCGGGTACGAGCAGTACTTC.

The rearrangement uses TRBV2 and TRBJ2-1; a possible D gene is TRBD2 (6 bases). The CDR3 covers 15 residues. Trimming took off 5 bases at V and 9 bases at J, with 20 bases between the two ends. CDR1 is SNHLY, CDR2 FYNNEI, per germline. The CDR3 protein is CASSPSAGFYVEQFF. CDR3 bases: TGTGCCAGCAGTCCGTCGGCGGGATTCTATGTTGAGCAGTTCTTC.

CDR3 coding DNA: TGTGCCAGCAGTCCTCGGACTAGCGCCTCCTACGAGCAGTACTTC. Residues: CASSPRTSASYEQYF. The chain recombines TRBV27 with TRBJ2-7, with TRBD2 matching 9 bases. The CDR3 extends over 15 amino acids. Germline V lookup: CDR1 MNHEY, CDR2 SMNVEV (reference sequence). V shed 5 bases and J 0 bases; nucleotides not matched to a gene: 5.

The CDR3, as DNA: TGTGCCAGCAGCTTGTGGGGTAACACTGAAGCTTTCTTT. This sequence encodes CASSLWGNTEAFF. The rearrangement joins TRBV5-4 to TRBJ1-1; D ambiguous. V was cut by 1 base and J by 2 bases, with 6 bases left in between. The CDR3 is 13 amino acids. The germline gives CDR1 SGHNT, CDR2 YYREEE (reference sequence).

J is TRBJ1-1 and V is TRBV2; D call uncertain. CDR1 and CDR2 from the germline V gene are SNHLY and FYNNEI. The CDR3 runs to 13 residues. Trimming removed 1 base from V and 4 bases from J, with 7 bases in between. The CDR3 spells CASSEVVGTEAFF. DNA of the CDR3: TGTGCCAGCAGTGAAGTGGTGGGCACTGAAGCTTTCTTT.

V gene TRBV5-1 combines with J gene TRBJ2-2; D assignment may be TRBD1 or TRBD2 (5 bases each). The CDR3 runs to 16 residues. V was pared by 3 bases and J by 1 base, with 13 bases between. The germline V gene encodes CDR1 SGHRS and CDR2 YFSETQ. In DNA form, the CDR3 reads TGCGCCAGCAGCTCATCCGGGACGGTGAACACCGGGGAGCTGTTTTTT. Translating gives CASSSSGTVNTGELFF.

The rearrangement uses TRBV28 and TRBJ1-5; D unclear. This CDR3 contains 11 residues. Per germline, CDR1 MDHEN and CDR2 SYDVKM. V was shortened by 3 bases and J by 10 bases, with 7 bases between the two germline ends. The CDR3 reads CASSFGHPQHF. The CDR3 nucleotides are TGTGCCAGCAGTTTCGGGCATCCCCAGCATTTT.

This chain joins TRBV19 and TRBJ1-2, with 7 bases fitting TRBD1. CDR3 size: 15 residues. Germline lookup yields CDR1 LNHDA and CDR2 SQIVND (reference sequence). V trimming: 1 base; J trimming: 8 bases; junction bases outside the gene matches: 10. In DNA form, the CDR3 reads TGTGCCAGTAGTATAGGAGTGAGACAGGGACGGGGCTACACCTTC. Amino acids: CASSIGVRQGRGYTF.

The chain employs TRBV27 and TRBJ2-3; either TRBD1 or TRBD2 may supply D (5 bases each). The V end lost 6 bases, the J end lost 5 bases, and 12 bases lay between the germline ends. The CDR3 consists of 13 residues. Germline V gene lookup returns CDR1 MNHEY and CDR2 SMNVEV (reference sequence). CDR3 in amino acids: CASSRGIRDTQYF. The CDR3 DNA is TGTGCCAGCAGCCGGGGCATTCGAGATACGCAGTATTTT.